The TCR beta chain under discussion was sequenced for a study of beta chain features in type 1 diabetes. Points on this clone: As yet, its antigen is unknown.

Study results and caveats: TCRB CDR3 length was moderately but significantly reduced in all four CD4+ subsets of Type 1 diabetes patients. Researchers could not determine here whether HLA type influences TCRB rearrangement.

The V gene end was trimmed by 5 bases and the J gene end by 7 bases; junction bases not matched to a gene: 12. Germline CDR1 MNHEY, CDR2 SMNVEV (reference sequence). The CDR3 length is 15 residues. Expressed TCRB transcripts got sequenced, as all isolated RNA was reverse transcribed. Data came from immunoSEQ multiplex PCR; TCRdb stores just in-frame clones and leaves some out. The sample lists some 200,000 clones, more than 15% occurring once. The chain has TRBV27 and TRBJ2-5; TRBD2 aligns across 8 bases. Sequencing was carried out using naive CD4+ T cells from blood. The TCR was taken from a man younger than 45 with type 1 diabetes. Here the CDR3 reads CASSTSTSASGTQYF. CDR3 DNA sequence: TGTGCCAGCAGTACCTCGACTAGCGCCTCGGGGACCCAGTACTTC.